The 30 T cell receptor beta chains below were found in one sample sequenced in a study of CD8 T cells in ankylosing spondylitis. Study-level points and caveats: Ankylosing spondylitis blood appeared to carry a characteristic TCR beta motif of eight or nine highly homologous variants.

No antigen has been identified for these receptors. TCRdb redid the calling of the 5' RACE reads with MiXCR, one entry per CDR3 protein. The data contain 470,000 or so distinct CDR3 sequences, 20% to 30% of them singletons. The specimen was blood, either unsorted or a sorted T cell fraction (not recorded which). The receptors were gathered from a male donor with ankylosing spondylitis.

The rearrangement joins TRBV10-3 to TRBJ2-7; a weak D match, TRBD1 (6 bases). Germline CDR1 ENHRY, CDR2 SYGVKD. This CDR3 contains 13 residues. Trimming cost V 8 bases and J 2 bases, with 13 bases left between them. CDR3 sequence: CAISEQGTYEQYV. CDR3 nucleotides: TGTGCCATCTCTGAACAGGGAACCTACGAGCAGTACGTC.

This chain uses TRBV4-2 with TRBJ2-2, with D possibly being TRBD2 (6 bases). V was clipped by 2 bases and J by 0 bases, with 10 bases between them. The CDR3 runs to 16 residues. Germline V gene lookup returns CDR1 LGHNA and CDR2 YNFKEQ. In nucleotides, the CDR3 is TGTGCCAGCAGCCAACTTATAGCGGCGAACACCGGGGAGCTGTTTTTT. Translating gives CASSQLIAANTGELFF.

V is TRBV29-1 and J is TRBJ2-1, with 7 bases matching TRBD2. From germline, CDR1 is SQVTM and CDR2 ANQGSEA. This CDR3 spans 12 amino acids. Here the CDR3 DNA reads TGCAGGGGGGAGGGTAGCGGTTCAGAGCAGTTCTTC. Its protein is CRGEGSGSEQFF.

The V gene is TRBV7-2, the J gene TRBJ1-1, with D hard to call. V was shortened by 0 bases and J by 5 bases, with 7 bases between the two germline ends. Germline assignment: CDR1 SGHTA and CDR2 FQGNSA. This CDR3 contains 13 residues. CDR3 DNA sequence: TGTGCCAGCAGCTTAGCACAAGCGACTGAAGCTTTCTTT. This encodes CASSLAQATEAFF.

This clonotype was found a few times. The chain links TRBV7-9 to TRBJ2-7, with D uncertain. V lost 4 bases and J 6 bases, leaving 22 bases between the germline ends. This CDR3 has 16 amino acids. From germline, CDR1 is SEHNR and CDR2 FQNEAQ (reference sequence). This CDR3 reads CASSSYYQDPESEQYF. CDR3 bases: TGTGCCAGCAGCTCATATTATCAGGATCCGGAGAGCGAGCAGTACTTC.

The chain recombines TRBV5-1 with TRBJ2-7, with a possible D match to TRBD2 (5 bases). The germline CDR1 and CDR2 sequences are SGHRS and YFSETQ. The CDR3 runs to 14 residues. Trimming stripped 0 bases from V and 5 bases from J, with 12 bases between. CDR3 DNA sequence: TGCGCCAGCAGCTTGGGACTACCCGAGAACGAGCAGTACTTC. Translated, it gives CASSLGLPENEQYF.

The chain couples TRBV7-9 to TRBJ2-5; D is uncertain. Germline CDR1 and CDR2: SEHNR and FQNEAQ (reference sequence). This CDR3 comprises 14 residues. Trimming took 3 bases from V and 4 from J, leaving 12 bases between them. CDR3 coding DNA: TGTGCCAGCAGCTTGAGTTGGTCCCCAGAGACCCAGTACTTC. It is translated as CASSLSWSPETQYF.

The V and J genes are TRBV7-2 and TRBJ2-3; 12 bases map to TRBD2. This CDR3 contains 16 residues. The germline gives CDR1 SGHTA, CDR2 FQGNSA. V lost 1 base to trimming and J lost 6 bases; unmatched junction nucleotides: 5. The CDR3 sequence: CASSLGRLAGADTQYF. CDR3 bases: TGTGCCAGCAGCTTAGGGCGACTAGCGGGGGCCGATACGCAGTATTTT.

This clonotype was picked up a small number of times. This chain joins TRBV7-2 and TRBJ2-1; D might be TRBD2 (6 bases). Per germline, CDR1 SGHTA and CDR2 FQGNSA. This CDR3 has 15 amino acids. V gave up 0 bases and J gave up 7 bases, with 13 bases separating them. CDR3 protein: CASSLAGRNGNEQFF. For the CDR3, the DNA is TGTGCCAGCAGCTTAGCCGGGAGAAATGGGAATGAGCAGTTCTTC.

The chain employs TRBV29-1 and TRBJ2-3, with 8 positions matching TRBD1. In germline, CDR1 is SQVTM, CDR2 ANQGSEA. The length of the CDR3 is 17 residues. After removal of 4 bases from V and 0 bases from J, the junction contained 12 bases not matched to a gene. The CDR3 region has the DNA TGCAGCGTTGGCCAGGGGGCTACAGCAGCTAGCACAGATACGCAGTATTTT. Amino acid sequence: CSVGQGATAASTDTQYF.

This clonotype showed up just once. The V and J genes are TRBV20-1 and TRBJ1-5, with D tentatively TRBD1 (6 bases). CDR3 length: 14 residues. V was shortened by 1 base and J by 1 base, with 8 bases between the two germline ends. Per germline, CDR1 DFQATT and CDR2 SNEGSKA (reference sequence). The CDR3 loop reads CSARGDNSNQPQHF. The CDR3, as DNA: TGCAGTGCTAGAGGGGACAACAGCAATCAGCCCCAGCATTTT.

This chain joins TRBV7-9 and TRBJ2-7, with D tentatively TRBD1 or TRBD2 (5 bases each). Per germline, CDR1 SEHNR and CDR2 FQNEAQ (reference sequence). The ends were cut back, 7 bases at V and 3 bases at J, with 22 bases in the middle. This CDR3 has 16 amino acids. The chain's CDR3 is CASTGRGGGSLYEQYF. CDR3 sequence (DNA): TGTGCCAGCACCGGCCGGGGCGGCGGGTCTCTCTACGAGCAGTACTTC.

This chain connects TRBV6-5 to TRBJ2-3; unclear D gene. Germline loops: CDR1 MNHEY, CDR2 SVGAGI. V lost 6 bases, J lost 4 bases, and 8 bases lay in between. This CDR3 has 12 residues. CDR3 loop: CASSKTADTQYF. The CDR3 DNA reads TGTGCCAGCAGCAAAACCGCAGATACGCAGTATTTT.

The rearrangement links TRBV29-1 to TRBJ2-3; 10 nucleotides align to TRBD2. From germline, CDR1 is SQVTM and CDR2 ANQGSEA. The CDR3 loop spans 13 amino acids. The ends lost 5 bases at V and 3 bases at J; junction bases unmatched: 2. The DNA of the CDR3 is TGCAGCGTTAGCGGGAGGGTGACAGATACGCAGTATTTT. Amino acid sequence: CSVSGRVTDTQYF.

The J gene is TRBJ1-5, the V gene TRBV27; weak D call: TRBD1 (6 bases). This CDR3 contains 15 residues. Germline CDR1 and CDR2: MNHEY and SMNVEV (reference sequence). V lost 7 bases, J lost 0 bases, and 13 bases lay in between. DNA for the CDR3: TGTGCCAGCAACCCACAGGGTCTTAGCAATCAGCCCCAGCATTTT. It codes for CASNPQGLSNQPQHF.

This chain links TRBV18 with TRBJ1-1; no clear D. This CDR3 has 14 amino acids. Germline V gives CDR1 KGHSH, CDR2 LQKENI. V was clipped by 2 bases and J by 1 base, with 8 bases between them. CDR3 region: CASSPGAANTEAFF. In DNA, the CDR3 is TGTGCCAGCTCACCAGGTGCGGCGAACACTGAAGCTTTCTTT.

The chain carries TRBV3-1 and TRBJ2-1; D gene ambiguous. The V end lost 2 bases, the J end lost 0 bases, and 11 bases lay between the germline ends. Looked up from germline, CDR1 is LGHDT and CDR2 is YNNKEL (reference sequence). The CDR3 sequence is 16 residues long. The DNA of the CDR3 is TGTGCCAGCAGCCAATCTCGGGCAGACTCCTACAATGAGCAGTTCTTC. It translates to CASSQSRADSYNEQFF.

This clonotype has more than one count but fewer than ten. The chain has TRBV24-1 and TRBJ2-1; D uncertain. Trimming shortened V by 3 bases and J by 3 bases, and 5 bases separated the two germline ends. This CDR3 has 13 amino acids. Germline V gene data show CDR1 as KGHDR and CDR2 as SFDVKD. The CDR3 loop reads CATSDASYNEQFF. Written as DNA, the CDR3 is TGTGCCACCAGTGATGCGAGCTACAATGAGCAGTTCTTC.

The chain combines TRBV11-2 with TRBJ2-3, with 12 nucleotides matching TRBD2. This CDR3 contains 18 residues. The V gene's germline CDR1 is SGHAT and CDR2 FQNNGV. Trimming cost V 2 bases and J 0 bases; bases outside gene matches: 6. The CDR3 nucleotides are TGTGCCAGCAGCTTATTACCGACTAGCGGGGGAAGCACAGATACGCAGTATTTT. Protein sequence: CASSLLPTSGGSTDTQYF.

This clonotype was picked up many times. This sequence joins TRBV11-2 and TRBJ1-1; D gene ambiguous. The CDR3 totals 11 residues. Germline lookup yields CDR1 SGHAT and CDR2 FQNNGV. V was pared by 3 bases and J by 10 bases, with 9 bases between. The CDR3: CASSFELVAFF. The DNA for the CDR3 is TGTGCCAGCAGCTTTGAATTAGTAGCTTTCTTT.

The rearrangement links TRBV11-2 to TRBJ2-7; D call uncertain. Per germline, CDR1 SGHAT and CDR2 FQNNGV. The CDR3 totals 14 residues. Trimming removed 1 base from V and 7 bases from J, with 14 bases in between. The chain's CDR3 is CASSLVGIVAEQYF. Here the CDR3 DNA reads TGTGCCAGCAGCTTAGTAGGGATTGTGGCTGAGCAGTACTTC. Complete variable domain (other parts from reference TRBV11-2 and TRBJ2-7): EAGVAQSPRYKIIEKRQSVAFWCNPISGHATLYWYQQILGQGPKLLIQFQNNGVVDDSQLPKDRFSAERLKGVDSTLKIQPAKLEDSAVYLCASSLVGIVAEQYFGPGTRLTVT.

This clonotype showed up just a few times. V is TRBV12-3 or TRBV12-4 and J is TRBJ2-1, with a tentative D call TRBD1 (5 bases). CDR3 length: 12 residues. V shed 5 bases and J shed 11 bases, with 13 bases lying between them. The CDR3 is CASSPQGVKQFF. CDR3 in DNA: TGTGCCAGCAGTCCGCAAGGGGTTAAGCAGTTCTTC.

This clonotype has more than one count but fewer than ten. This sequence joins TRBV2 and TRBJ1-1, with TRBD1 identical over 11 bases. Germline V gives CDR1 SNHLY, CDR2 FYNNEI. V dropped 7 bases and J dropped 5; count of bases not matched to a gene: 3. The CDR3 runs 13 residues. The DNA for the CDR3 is TGTGCCAGCACCCGGGACAGGGGGACTGAAGCTTTCTTT. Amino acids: CASTRDRGTEAFF.

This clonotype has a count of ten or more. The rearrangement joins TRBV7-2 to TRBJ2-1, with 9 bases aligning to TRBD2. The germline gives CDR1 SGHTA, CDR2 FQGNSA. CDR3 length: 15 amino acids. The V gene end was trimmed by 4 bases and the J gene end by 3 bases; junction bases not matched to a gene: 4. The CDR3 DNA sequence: TGTGCCAGCAGCTGGGCTAGCGGGGTCTACAATGAGCAGTTCTTC. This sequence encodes CASSWASGVYNEQFF.

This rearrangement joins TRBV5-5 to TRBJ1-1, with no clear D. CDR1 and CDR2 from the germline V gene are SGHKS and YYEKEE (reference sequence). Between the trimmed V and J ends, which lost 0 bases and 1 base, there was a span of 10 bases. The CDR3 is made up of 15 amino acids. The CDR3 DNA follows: TGTGCCAGCAGCTTGGCCTCACCGAGGAACACTGAAGCTTTCTTT. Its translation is CASSLASPRNTEAFF.

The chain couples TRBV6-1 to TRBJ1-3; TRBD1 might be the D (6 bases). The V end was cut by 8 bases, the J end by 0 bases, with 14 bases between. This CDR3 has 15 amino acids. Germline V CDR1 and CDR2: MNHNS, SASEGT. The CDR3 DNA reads TGTGCCAGCGGTCGACAGGTCAACTCTGGAAACACCATATATTTT. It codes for CASGRQVNSGNTIYF.

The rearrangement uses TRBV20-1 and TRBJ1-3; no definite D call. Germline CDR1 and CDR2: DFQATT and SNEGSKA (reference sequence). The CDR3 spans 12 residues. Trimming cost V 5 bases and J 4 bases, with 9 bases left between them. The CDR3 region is CSARTQGNTIYF. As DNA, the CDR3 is TGCAGTGCTCGAACCCAAGGAAACACCATATATTTT.

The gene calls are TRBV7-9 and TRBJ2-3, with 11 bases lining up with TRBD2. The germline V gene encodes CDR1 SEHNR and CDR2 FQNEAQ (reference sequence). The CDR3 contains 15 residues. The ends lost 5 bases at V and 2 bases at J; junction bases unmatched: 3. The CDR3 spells CASSVTSGTTDTQYF. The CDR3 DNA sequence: TGTGCCAGCAGCGTGACTAGCGGGACCACAGATACGCAGTATTTT.

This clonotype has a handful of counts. CDR3 amino acids: CASSLGQRIVDITDTQYF. The CDR3 DNA follows: TGTGCCAGCAGCTTGGGGCAGCGGATCGTAGATATCACAGATACGCAGTATTTT. The chain is built from TRBV5-4 and TRBJ2-3, with D possibly being TRBD2 (5 bases). CDR3 length: 18 amino acids. Trimming cost V 0 bases and J 2 bases, with 19 bases left between them. Germline V gene lookup returns CDR1 SGHNT and CDR2 YYREEE (reference sequence).

CDR3 amino acids: CSASWGASSNYGYTF. The CDR3 DNA reads TGCAGTGCTAGCTGGGGGGCTTCTTCTAACTATGGCTACACCTTC. This chain connects TRBV20-1 to TRBJ1-2; TRBD1 is a possible D gene (6 bases). Trimming left V 3 bases short and J 0 bases short, with 14 bases between. CDR1 is DFQATT and CDR2 is SNEGSKA in the germline V gene (reference sequence). The CDR3 sequence is 15 residues long.